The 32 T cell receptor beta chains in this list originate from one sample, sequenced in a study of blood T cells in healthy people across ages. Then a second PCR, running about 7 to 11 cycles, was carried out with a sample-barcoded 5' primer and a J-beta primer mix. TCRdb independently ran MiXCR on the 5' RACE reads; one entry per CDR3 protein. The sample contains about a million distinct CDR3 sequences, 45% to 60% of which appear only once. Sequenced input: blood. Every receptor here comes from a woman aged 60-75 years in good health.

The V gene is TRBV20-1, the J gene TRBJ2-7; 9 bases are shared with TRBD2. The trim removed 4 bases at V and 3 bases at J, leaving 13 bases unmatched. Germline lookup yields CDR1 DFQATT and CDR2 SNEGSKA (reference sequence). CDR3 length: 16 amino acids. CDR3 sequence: CSAKPRTSETYYEQYF. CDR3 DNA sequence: TGCAGTGCTAAACCGAGGACTAGCGAGACCTACTACGAGCAGTACTTC.

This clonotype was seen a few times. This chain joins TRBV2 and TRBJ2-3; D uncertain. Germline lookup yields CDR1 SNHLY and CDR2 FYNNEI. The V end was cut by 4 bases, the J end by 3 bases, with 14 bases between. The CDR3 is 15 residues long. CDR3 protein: CASSGSTLGTDTQYF. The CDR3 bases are TGTGCCAGCAGTGGGTCGACTTTGGGAACAGATACGCAGTATTTT.

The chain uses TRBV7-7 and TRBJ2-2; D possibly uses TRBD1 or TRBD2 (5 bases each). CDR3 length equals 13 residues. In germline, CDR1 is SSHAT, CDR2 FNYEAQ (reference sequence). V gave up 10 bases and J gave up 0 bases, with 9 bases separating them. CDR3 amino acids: CAIRDPNTGELFF. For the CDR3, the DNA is TGTGCCATACGGGACCCGAACACCGGGGAGCTGTTTTTT.

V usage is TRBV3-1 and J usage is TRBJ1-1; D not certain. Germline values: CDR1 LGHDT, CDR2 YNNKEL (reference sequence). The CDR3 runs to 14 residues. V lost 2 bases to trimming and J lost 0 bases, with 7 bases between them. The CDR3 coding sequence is TGTGCCAGCAGCCAACTAAACGTGAACACTGAAGCTTTCTTT. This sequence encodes CASSQLNVNTEAFF. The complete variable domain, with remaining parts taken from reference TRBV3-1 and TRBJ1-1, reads DTAVSQTPKYLVTQMGNDKSIKCEQNLGHDTMYWYKQDSKKFLKIMFSYNNKELIINETVPNRFSPKSPDKAHLNLHINSLELGDSAVYFCASSQLNVNTEAFFGQGTRLTVV.

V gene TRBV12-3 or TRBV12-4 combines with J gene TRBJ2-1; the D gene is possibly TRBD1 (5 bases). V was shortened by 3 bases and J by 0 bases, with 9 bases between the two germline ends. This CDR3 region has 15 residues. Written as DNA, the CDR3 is TGTGCCAGCAGTTTCAGACAGAGCTCCTACAATGAGCAGTTCTTC. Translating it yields CASSFRQSSYNEQFF.

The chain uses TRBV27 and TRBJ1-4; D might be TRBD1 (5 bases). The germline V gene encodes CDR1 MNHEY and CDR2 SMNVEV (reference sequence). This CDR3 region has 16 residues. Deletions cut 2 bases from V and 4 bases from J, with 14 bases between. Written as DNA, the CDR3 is TGTGCCAGCAGTTTAAATTTGGGGGTAATTAATGAAAAACTGTTTTTT. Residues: CASSLNLGVINEKLFF.

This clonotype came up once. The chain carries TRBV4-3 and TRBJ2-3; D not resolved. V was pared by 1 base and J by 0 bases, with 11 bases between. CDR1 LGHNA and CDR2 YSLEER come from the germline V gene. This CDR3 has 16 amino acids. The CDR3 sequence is CASSQGVSTSTDTQYF. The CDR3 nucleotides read TGCGCCAGCAGCCAAGGTGTAAGCACTAGCACAGATACGCAGTATTTT.

This chain's CDR3 is CATARSGSQETQYF. The CDR3 DNA reads as TGTGCCACCGCTAGGAGCGGGTCCCAAGAGACCCAGTACTTC. The rearrangement uses TRBV24-1 and TRBJ2-5; a possible D gene is TRBD2 (6 bases). The CDR3 loop spans 14 amino acids. The V and J ends lost 9 bases and 1 base respectively, with 14 bases between them. The germline V gene has CDR1 KGHDR and CDR2 SFDVKD.

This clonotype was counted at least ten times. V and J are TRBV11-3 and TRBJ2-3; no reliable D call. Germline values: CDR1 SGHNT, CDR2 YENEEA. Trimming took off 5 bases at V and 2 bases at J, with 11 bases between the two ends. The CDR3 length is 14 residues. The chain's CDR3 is CASSLVANTDTQYF. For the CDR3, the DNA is TGTGCCAGCAGCCTGGTGGCGAACACAGATACGCAGTATTTT.

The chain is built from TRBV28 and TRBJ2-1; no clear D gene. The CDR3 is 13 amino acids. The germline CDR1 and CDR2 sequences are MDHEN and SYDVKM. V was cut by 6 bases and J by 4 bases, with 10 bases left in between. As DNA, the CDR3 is TGTGCCAGCAGCCGTCCCTTATACAATGAGCAGTTCTTC. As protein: CASSRPLYNEQFF.

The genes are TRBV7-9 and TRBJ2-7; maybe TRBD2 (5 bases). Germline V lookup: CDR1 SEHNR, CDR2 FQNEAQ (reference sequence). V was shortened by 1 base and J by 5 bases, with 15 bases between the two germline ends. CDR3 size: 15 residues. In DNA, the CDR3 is TGTGCCAGCAGCTTAGAATATAGGGAGTTTGACGAGCAGTACTTC. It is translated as CASSLEYREFDEQYF.

The CDR3 DNA sequence: TGTGCCAGCAGTTTACCCCTGACAGGGATGGCCTACGAGCAGTACTTC. Translating gives CASSLPLTGMAYEQYF. The V and J genes are TRBV28 and TRBJ2-7; 7 bases line up with TRBD1. V shed 2 bases, J shed 2 bases, and the junction held 9 bases outside the gene matches. The CDR3 has 16 residues. Looked up from germline, CDR1 is MDHEN and CDR2 is SYDVKM.

CDR3: CASSLSGKTTTYEQYF. The CDR3 region has the DNA TGTGCCAGCAGTTTATCCGGGAAAACAACAACCTACGAGCAGTACTTC. The rearrangement uses TRBV27 and TRBJ2-7; tentatively, D is TRBD2 (5 bases). Germline V gene sequence: CDR1 MNHEY, CDR2 SMNVEV (reference sequence). Trimming stripped 0 bases from V and 2 bases from J, with 14 bases between. The CDR3 totals 16 residues.

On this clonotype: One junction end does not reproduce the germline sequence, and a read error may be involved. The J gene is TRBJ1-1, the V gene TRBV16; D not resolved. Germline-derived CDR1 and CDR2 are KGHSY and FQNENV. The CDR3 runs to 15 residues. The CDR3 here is CASSPPRGMNTEAFF. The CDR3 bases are TGTGCCAGCAGCCCCCCCCGGGGAATGAACACCGAAGCTTTCTTT.

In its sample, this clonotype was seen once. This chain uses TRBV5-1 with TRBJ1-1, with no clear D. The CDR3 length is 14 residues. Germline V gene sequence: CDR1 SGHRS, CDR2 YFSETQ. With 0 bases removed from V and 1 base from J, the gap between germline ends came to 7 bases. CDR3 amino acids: CASSLDSANTEAFF. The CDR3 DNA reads TGCGCCAGCAGCTTGGACTCGGCGAACACTGAAGCTTTCTTT. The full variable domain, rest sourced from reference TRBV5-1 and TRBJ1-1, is KAGVTQTPRYLIKTRGQQVTLSCSPISGHRSVSWYQQTPGQGLQFLFEYFSETQRNKGNFPGRFSGRQFSNSRSEMNVSTLELGDSALYLCASSLDSANTEAFFGQGTRLTVV.

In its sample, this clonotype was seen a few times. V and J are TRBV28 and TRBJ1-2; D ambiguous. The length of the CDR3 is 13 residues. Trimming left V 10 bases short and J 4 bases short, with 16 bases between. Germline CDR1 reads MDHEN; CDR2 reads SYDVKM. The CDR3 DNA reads TGTGCCACCAACGACCCCTCCGGCTATGGCTACACCTTC. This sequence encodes CATNDPSGYGYTF.

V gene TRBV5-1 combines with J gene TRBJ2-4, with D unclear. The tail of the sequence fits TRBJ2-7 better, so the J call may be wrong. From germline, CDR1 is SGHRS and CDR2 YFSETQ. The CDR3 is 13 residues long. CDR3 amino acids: CASSLVVLSEQYF. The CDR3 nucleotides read TGCGCCAGCAGCCTAGTGGTCCTCTCCGAGCAGTACTTC.

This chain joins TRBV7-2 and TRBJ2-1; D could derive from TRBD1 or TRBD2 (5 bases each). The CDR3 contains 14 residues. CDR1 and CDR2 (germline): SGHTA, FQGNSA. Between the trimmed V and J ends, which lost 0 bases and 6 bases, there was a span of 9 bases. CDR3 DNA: TGTGCCAGCAGCTTAGCGGGGGAGACCAATGAGCAGTTCTTC. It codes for CASSLAGETNEQFF.

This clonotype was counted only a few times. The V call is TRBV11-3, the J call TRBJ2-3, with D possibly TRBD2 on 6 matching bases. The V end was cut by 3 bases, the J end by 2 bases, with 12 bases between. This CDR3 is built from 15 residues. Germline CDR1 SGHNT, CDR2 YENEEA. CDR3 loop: CASSLAAGTTDTQYF. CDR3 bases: TGTGCCAGCAGCTTGGCCGCGGGAACCACAGATACGCAGTATTTT.

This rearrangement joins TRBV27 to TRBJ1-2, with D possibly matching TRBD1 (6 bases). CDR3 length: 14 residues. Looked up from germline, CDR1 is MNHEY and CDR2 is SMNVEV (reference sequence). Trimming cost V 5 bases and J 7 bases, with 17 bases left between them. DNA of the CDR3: TGTGCCAGCAGTCCGAGGGGGAGGGGTACTGGCTACACCTTC. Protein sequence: CASSPRGRGTGYTF.

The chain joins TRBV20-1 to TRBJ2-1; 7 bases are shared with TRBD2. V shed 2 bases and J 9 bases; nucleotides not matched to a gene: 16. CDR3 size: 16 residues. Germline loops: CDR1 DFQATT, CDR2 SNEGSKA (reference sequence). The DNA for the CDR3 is TGCAGTGCTAGAAGGTCCGGGACTAATGTTCTTGGTGAGCAGTTCTTC. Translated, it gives CSARRSGTNVLGEQFF.

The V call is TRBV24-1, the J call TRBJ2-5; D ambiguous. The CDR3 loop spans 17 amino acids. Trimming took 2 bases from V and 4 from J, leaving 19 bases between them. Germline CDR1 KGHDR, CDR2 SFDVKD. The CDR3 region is CATSDSSELEWGETQYF. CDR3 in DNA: TGTGCCACCAGTGATTCTTCGGAGCTAGAATGGGGAGAGACCCAGTACTTC.

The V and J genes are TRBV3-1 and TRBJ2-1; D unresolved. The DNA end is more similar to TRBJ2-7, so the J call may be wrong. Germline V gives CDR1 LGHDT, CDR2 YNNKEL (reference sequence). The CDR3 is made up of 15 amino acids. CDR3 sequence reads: CASSQGFRSYNEQYF. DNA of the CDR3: TGTGCCAGCAGCCAAGGCTTTCGCTCCTACAATGAGCAGTACTTC.

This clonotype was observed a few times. CDR3 residues: CASNPDRNAYEQYF. The CDR3 DNA sequence: TGTGCCAGCAACCCAGACAGAAATGCCTACGAGCAGTACTTC. The chain combines TRBV28 with TRBJ2-7, with a weak D call TRBD1 (5 bases). Trimming removed 7 bases at V and 2 bases at J, with 15 bases between. There are 14 residues in the CDR3. Germline CDR1 reads MDHEN; CDR2 reads SYDVKM.

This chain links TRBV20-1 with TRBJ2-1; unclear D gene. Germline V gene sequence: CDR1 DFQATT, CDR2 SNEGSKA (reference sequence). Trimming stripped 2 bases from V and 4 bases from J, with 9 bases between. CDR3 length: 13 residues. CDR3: CSARIPKYNEQFF. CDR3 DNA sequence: TGCAGTGCTAGAATCCCGAAGTACAATGAGCAGTTCTTC.

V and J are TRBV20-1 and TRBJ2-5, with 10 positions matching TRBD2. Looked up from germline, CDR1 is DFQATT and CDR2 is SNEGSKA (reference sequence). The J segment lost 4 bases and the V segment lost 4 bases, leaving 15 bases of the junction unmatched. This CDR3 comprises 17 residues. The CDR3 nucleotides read TGCAGTGCTACGCGGTCGACTAGCGGGTACTTAATAGAGACCCAGTACTTC. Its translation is CSATRSTSGYLIETQYF.

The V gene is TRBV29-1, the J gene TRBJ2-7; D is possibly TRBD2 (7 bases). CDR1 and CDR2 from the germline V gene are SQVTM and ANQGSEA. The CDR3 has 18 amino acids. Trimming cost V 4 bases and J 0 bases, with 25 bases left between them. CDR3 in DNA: TGCAGCGTTGGGGGGCAAATGATTCTAGGCGGGAGCTCCTACGAGCAGTACTTC. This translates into CSVGGQMILGGSSYEQYF.

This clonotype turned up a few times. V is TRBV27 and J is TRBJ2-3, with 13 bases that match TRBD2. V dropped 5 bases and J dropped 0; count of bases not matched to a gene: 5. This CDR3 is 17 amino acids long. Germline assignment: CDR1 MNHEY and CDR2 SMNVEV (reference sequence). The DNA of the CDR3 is TGTGCCAGCAGTCCGTGGACTAGCGGGAGAAGCACAGATACGCAGTATTTT. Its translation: CASSPWTSGRSTDTQYF.

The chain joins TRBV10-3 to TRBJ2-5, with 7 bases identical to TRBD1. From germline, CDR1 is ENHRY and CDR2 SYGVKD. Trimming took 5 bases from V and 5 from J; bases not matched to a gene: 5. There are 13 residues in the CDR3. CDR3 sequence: CAISLTGLETQYF. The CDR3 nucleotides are TGTGCCATCAGTTTGACAGGGTTGGAGACCCAGTACTTC.

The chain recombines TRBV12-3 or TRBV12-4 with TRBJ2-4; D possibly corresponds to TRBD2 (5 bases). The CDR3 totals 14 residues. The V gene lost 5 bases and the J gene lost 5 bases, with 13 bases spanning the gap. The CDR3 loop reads CASSKRRDENIQYF. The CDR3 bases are TGTGCCAGCAGTAAGCGACGGGATGAAAACATTCAGTACTTC.

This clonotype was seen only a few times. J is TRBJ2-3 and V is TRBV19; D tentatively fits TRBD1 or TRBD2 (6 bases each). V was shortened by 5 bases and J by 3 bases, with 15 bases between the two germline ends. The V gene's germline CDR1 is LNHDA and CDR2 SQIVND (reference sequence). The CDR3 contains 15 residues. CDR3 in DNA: TGTGCCAGTAGTGACCCTGGCGGGACAACAGATACGCAGTATTTT. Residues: CASSDPGGTTDTQYF.

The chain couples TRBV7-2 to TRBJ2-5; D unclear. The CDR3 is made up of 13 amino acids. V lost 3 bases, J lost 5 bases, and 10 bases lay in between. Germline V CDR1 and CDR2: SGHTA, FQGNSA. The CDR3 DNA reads TGTGCCAGCAGCTTCGGGCCCTCTGAGACCCAGTACTTC. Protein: CASSFGPSETQYF.